This entry describes one TCR beta chain. As yet, its antigen is unknown. Deletions cut 2 bases from V and 3 bases from J, with 9 bases between. Looked up from germline, CDR1 is SGHDN and CDR2 is FVKESK. CDR3 length: 14 residues. The data are from a study of beta chain features in type 1 diabetes. Study-level background: Examination spanned around 110 million sorted cells from all samples.

Staining for CD45RO/CCR7/CD25/CD127/CD95/CD27 allowed sorting of CD4+ naive, central memory, regulatory and stem cell-like memory cells. Of the isolated RNA, all was reverse transcribed, and so the sequenced material was expressed TCRB transcripts. Only in-frame clones appear in the TCRdb table, and some are missing; sequencing was by immunoSEQ multiplex PCR. The sample has fewer than 900,000 clones; about a sixth are singletons. Study-level results: In all four CD4+ subsets, TCRB CDR3 length was significantly, moderately reduced in type 1 diabetes.

The genes are TRBV14 and TRBJ2-3; possibly TRBD1 for D (6 bases). The sequencing sample was made of naive CD4+ T cells from blood. The sequence was collected from a woman younger than 35 in good health. The CDR3 DNA reads as TGTGCCAGCAGCCAACTACAGGGAACAGATACGCAGTATTTT. Translation: CASSQLQGTDTQYF.